This T cell receptor (beta chain) was recorded in a study of blood T cell repertoires in COVID-19 (dated by TCRdb to the early 2020s). Regarding the study in general: Samples from collaborators originated in the United States, Italy and Spain and spanned both the acute and convalescent phases of COVID-19. The repertoires were released in a freely available public database intended as a resource for research on the immune response to SARS-CoV-2. Where HLA class I and class II types were available, the types were taken from metadata supplied by the sample provider, not from assay-based typing. The samples were drawn from two sources: the first 160 participants of the ongoing ImmuneRACE study, and some 1,300 subjects contributed by 6 global collaborators. The prospective study material was composed of cDNA or gDNA derived from T cells, B-cell-depleted T cells, or PBMCs. A de-identified subject ID, COVID-19 status, age in years and sex were almost always included in the sample metadata. The dataset comprised deeply sampled blood TCRbeta repertoires from subjects exposed to, actively infected with, or recovered from COVID-19. General conclusions and limits of the study: The quantity of clinical and demographic metadata differed by source and by participant and was supplied without curation.

Collaborating institutions collected whole blood in K2EDTA tubes following their own protocols. For TCRbeta analysis, collaborators shipped samples as frozen whole blood, isolated PBMCs, or DNA extracted from either of those sample types. TCRbeta CDR3 regions were amplified from genomic DNA using the immunoSEQ Assay, a bias-controlled multiplex PCR. The study's processing was this. Nucleated cell counts per sample were estimated from amplification of reference gene primers within the assay. To quantify the absolute abundance of each unique TCRbeta CDR3 rearrangement, sequence reads were collapsed and filtered. For each sample, productive Simpson clonality was calculated as the square root of Simpson's diversity index over productive rearrangements. The table was pulled from immuneACCESS by TCRdb, which kept in-frame rearrangements only. Such tables lose some clones; where checked, under half of the loss comes from unresolved V genes, and the rest has no known cause. The V and J calls and the clone size are those of that table, but D and trimming were determined from the DNA. In all, the sample holds around 70,000 clones, and around 78% of those were seen once. The ten top clones hold 15% to 18% of the sample.

Points on this clone: Its antigen specificity is not known. One base away there is no much larger clone; base qualities are not given.

CDR1 is given as SGHNT and CDR2 as YYREEE, both from the germline V gene (reference sequence). Including cysteine and phenylalanine, the CDR3 has 15 amino acids. CDR3 DNA is the only sequence kept; it has 45 bases, read in frame from the first base. Relative to germline, V is 2 bases shorter and J is 3 bases shorter, with 15 bases between their ends. The TCR originated in a human donor in a cohort sampled during active COVID-19. The sequence joins TRBV5-4 to TRBJ2-7; no D gene can be assigned with confidence. The specimen sequenced was peripheral blood. The CDR3 has the sequence CASSFGQTTNYEQYF. Read as DNA, the sequence is TGTGCCAGCAGCTTCGGTCAGACGACAAACTACGAGCAGTACTTC.